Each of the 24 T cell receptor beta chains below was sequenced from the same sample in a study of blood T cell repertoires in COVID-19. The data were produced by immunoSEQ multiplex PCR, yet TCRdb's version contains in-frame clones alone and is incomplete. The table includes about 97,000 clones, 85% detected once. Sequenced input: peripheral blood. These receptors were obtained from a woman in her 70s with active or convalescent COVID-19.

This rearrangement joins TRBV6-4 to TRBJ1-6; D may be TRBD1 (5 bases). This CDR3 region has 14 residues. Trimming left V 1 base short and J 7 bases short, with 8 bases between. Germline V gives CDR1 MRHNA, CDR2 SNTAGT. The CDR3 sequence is CASSDYQGNSPLHF. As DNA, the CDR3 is TGTGCCAGCAGTGACTATCAGGGAAATTCACCCCTCCACTTT.

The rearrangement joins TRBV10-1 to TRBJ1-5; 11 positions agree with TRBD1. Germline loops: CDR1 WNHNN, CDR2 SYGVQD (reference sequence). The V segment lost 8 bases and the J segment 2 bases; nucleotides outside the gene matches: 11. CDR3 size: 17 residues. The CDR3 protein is CASGKGTGGRGNQPQHF. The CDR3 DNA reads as TGCGCCAGCGGAAAAGGGACAGGGGGGAGAGGCAATCAGCCCCAGCATTTT.

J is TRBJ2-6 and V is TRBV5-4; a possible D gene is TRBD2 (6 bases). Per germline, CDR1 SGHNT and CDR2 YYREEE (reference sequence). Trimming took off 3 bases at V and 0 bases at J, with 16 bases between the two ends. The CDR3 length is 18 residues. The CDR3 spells CASSSATRSHSGANVLTF. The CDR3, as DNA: TGTGCCAGCAGCTCGGCGACTAGGTCCCACTCTGGGGCCAACGTCCTGACTTTC.

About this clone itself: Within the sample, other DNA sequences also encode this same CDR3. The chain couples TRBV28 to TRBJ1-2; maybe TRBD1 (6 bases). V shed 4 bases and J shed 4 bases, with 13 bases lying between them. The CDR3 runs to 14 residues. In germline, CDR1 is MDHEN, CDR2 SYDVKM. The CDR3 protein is CASSSTTGGYGYTF. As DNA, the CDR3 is TGTGCCAGCAGTTCCACGACAGGAGGCTATGGCTACACCTTC.

The CDR3 loop reads CASSHLSSVDTQYF. CDR3 DNA sequence: TGTGCCAGCAGCCATCTCTCTAGCGTAGACACGCAGTATTTT. The rearrangement joins TRBV14 to TRBJ2-3; D perhaps matches TRBD2 (6 bases). This CDR3 is built from 14 residues. Per germline, CDR1 SGHDN and CDR2 FVKESK. The germline V and J ends were trimmed by 3 bases and 9 bases, with 16 bases remaining between them.

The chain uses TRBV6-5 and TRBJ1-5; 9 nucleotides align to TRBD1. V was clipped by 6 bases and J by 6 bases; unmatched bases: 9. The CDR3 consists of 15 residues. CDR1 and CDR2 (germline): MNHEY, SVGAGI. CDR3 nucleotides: TGTGCCAGCAGAAGGGACAGGGTGGAAGGTCAGCCCCAGCATTTT. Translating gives CASRRDRVEGQPQHF.

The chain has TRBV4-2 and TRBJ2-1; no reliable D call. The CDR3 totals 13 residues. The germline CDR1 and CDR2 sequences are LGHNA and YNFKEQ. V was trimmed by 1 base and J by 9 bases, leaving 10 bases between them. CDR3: CASSQGSLSEQFF. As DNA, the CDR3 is TGTGCCAGCAGCCAAGGGAGTCTGAGTGAGCAGTTCTTC.

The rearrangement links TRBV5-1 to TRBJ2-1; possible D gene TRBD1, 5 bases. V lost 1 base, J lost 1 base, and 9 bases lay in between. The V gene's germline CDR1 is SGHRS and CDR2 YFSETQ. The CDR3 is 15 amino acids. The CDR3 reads CASSLQGSSYNEQFF. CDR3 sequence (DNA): TGCGCCAGCAGCTTGCAGGGAAGTTCCTACAATGAGCAGTTCTTC.

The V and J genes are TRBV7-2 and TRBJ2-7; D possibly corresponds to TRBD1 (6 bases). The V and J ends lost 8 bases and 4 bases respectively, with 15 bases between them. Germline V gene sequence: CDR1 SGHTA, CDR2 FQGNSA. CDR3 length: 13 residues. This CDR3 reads CASCRQVNYEQYF. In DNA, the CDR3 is TGTGCCAGCTGCAGACAGGTGAATTACGAGCAGTACTTC.

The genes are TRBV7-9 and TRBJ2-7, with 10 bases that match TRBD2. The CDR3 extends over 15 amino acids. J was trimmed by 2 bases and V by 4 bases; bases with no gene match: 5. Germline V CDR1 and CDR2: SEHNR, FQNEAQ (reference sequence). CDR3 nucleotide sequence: TGTGCCAGCAGCTCGAAAAGCGGGAGGGCCTACGAGCAGTACTTC. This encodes CASSSKSGRAYEQYF.

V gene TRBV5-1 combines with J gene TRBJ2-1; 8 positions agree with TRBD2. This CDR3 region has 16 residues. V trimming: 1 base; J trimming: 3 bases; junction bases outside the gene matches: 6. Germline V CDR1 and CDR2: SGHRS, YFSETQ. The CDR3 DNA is TGCGCCAGCAGCTTGAATCCGGGGGGGAACTACAATGAGCAGTTCTTC. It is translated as CASSLNPGGNYNEQFF.

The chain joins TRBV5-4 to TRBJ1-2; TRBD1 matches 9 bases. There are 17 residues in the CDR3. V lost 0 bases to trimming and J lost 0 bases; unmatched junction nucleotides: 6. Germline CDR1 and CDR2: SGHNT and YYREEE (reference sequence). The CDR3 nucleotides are TGTGCCAGCAGCTTGGGGACAGGGGCCGTAGCTAACTATGGCTACACCTTC. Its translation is CASSLGTGAVANYGYTF.

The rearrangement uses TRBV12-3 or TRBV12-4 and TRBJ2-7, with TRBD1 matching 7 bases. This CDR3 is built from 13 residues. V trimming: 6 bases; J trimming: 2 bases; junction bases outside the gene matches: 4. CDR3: CASRTGFPYEQYF. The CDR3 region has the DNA TGTGCCAGCAGGACAGGGTTCCCCTACGAGCAGTACTTC.

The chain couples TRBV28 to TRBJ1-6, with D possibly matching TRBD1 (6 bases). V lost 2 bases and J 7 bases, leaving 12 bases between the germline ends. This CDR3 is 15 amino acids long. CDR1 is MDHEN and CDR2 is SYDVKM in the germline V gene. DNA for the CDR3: TGTGCCAGCAGTTTAGATACAGGGTGGAATTCACCCCTCCACTTT. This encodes CASSLDTGWNSPLHF. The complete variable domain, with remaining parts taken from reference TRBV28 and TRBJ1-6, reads DVKVTQSSRYLVKRTGEKVFLECVQDMDHENMFWYRQDPGLGLRLIYFSYDVKMKEKGDIPEGYSVSREKKERFSLILESASTNQTSMYLCASSLDTGWNSPLHFGNGTRLTVT.

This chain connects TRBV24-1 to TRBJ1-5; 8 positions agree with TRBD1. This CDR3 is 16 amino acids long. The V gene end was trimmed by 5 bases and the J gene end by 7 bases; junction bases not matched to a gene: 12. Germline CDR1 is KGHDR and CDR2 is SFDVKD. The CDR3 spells CATSVGTGPPPQPQHF. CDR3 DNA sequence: TGTGCCACCAGTGTCGGGACAGGACCTCCGCCGCAGCCCCAGCATTTT.

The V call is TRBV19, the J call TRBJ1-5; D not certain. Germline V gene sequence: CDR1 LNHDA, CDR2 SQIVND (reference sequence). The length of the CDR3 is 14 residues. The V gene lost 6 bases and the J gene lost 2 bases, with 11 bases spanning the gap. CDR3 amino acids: CASRTPRGNQPQHF. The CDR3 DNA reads TGTGCCAGTAGGACACCGAGAGGCAATCAGCCCCAGCATTTT. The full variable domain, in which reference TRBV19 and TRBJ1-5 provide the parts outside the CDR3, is DGGITQSPKYLFRKEGQNVTLSCEQNLNHDAMYWYRQDPGQGLRLIYYSQIVNDFQKGDIAEGYSVSREKKESFPLTVTSAQKNPTAFYLCASRTPRGNQPQHFGDGTRLSIL.

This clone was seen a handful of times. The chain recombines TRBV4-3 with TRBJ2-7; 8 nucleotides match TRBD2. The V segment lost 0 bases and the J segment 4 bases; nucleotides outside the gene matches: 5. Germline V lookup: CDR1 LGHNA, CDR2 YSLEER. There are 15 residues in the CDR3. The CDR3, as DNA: TGCGCCAGCAGCCAAGATTCCGGGGGGGATTACGAGCAGTACTTC. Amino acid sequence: CASSQDSGGDYEQYF.

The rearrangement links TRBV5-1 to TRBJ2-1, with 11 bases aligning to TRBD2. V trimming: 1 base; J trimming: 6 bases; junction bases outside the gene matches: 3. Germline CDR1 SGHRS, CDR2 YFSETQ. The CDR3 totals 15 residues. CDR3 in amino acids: CASSLQGLAANEQFF. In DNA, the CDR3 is TGCGCCAGCAGCTTGCAGGGACTAGCGGCCAATGAGCAGTTCTTC.

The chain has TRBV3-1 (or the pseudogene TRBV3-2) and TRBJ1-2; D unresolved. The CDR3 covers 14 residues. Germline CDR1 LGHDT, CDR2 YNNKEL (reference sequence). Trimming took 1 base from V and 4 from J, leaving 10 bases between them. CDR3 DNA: TGTGCCAGCAGCCAAGTGGCAGGTCGCTATGGCTACACCTTC. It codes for CASSQVAGRYGYTF.

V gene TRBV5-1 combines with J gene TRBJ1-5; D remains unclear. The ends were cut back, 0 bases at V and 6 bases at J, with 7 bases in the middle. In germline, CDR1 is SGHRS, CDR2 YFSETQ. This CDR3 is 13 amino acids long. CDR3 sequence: CASSLDTGQPQHF. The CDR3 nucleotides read TGCGCCAGCAGCTTGGATACGGGTCAGCCCCAGCATTTT.

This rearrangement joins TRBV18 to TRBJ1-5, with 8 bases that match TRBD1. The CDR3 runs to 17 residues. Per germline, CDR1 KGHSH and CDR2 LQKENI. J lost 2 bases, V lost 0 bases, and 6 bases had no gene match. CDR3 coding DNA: TGTGCCAGCTCACCACCTACAGGGGGTGATGGCAATCAGCCCCAGCATTTT. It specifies CASSPPTGGDGNQPQHF.

CDR3 bases: TGTGCCAGCAGTTACTCCGCGGGAGGGCCGGCGGAGACCCAGTACTTC. Translation: CASSYSAGGPAETQYF. This chain connects TRBV6-5 to TRBJ2-5, with 9 bases identical to TRBD2. Germline V CDR1 and CDR2: MNHEY, SVGAGI. The V and J ends lost 0 bases and 5 bases, in that order; junction bases with no gene match: 7. CDR3 length: 16 residues.

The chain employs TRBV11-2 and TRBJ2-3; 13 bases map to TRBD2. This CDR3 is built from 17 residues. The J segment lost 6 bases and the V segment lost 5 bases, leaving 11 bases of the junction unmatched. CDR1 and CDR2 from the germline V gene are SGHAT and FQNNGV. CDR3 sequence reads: CASSATTSGGRGDTQYF. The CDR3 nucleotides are TGTGCCAGCAGCGCCACGACTAGCGGGGGGCGGGGGGATACGCAGTATTTT.

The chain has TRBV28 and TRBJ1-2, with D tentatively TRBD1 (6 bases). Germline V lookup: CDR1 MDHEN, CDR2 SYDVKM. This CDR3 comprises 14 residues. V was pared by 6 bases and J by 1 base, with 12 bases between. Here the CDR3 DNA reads TGTGCCAGCAGCGGTCCAGGGGATAACTATGGCTACACCTTC. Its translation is CASSGPGDNYGYTF.